One and the same sample provided the 23 T cell receptor beta chains below, sequenced in a study of T-cell memory formation after mild COVID-19. In TCRdb, the 5' RACE reads were re-called with MiXCR into one record per CDR3 protein. The table shows 470,000 or so distinct CDR3 sequences, with approximately 20% occurring only once. Material for sequencing was PBMCs or a T cell subset sorted from them (not recorded which). These receptors all come from an adult woman who had mild COVID-19 (a few samples of this study predate the infection). Cell type and time point are not known.

This chain connects TRBV14 to TRBJ2-1, with unresolved D. Germline V gene lookup returns CDR1 SGHDN and CDR2 FVKESK. The ends were cut back, 1 base at V and 3 bases at J, with 1 base in the middle. This CDR3 spans 12 amino acids. CDR3 in DNA: TGTGCCAGCAGCCAAGTCTACAATGAGCAGTTCTTC. Residues: CASSQVYNEQFF.

The CDR3 coding sequence is TGTGCCAGCAGTCAACTGGACAGGGGGCCCTACGAGCAGTACTTC. Translated, it gives CASSQLDRGPYEQYF. This chain links TRBV6-6 with TRBJ2-7, with 11 bases matching TRBD1. Unmatched junction bases numbered 5, after V lost 5 bases and J lost 2 bases. The V gene's germline CDR1 is MNHNY and CDR2 SVGAGI (reference sequence). The CDR3 sequence is 15 residues long.

This clonotype was counted only a few times. J is TRBJ2-5 and V is TRBV5-1, with 9 bases matching TRBD2. The V gene's germline CDR1 is SGHRS and CDR2 YFSETQ. With V trimmed by 0 bases and J by 5 bases, 14 bases remained unmatched. The CDR3 spans 18 residues. CDR3 in amino acids: CASSLAGSRGRAEETQYF. The CDR3 DNA reads as TGCGCCAGCAGCTTGGCCGGGTCTCGCGGGAGGGCTGAGGAGACCCAGTACTTC. The full variable domain, rest sourced from reference TRBV5-1 and TRBJ2-5, is KAGVTQTPRYLIKTRGQQVTLSCSPISGHRSVSWYQQTPGQGLQFLFEYFSETQRNKGNFPGRFSGRQFSNSRSEMNVSTLELGDSALYLCASSLAGSRGRAEETQYFGPGTRLLVL.

This clonotype was counted between two and nine times. The V and J genes are TRBV19 and TRBJ1-2; D uncertain. Trimming took off 11 bases at V and 6 bases at J, with 19 bases between the two ends. The CDR3 totals 13 residues. The germline V gene has CDR1 LNHDA and CDR2 SQIVND (reference sequence). The DNA of the CDR3 is TGTGCCGCTGGCCCCGACGGGTTTGATGGCTACACCTTC. Translating gives CAAGPDGFDGYTF.

V is TRBV9 and J is TRBJ2-1; 13 nucleotides match TRBD2. This CDR3 contains 17 residues. Unmatched junction bases numbered 6, after V lost 0 bases and J lost 6 bases. Per the germline V gene, CDR1 is SGDLS and CDR2 is YYNGEE. The CDR3 DNA reads TGTGCCAGCAGCGTAGACGGGACTAGCGGGGTGGGCAATGAGCAGTTCTTC. Its translation: CASSVDGTSGVGNEQFF.

This clonotype was seen more than once but under ten times. The J gene is TRBJ1-5, the V gene TRBV19, with D perhaps matching TRBD1 (5 bases). CDR1 is LNHDA and CDR2 is SQIVND in the germline V gene (reference sequence). This CDR3 contains 16 residues. V shed 0 bases and J shed 0 bases, with 9 bases lying between them. In DNA form, the CDR3 reads TGTGCCAGTAGTATAGATGACAGCTATAGCAATCAGCCCCAGCATTTT. Its translation is CASSIDDSYSNQPQHF.

The rearrangement links TRBV5-1 to TRBJ2-3; D is unclear. CDR3 length: 13 amino acids. Germline CDR1 SGHRS, CDR2 YFSETQ. V was trimmed by 4 bases and J by 6 bases, leaving 12 bases between them. The CDR3 coding sequence is TGCGCCAGCAGCGTAGGCCCCATGGATACGCAGTATTTT. This sequence encodes CASSVGPMDTQYF. Combining the CDR3 with reference TRBV5-1 and TRBJ2-3 gives the whole variable domain KAGVTQTPRYLIKTRGQQVTLSCSPISGHRSVSWYQQTPGQGLQFLFEYFSETQRNKGNFPGRFSGRQFSNSRSEMNVSTLELGDSALYLCASSVGPMDTQYFGPGTRLTVL.

The chain couples TRBV7-9 to TRBJ2-1; 14 bases fit TRBD2. CDR1 and CDR2 from the germline V gene are SEHNR and FQNEAQ (reference sequence). J lost 4 bases, V lost 7 bases, and 12 bases had no gene match. The CDR3 covers 18 residues. CDR3 residues: CASMGGTSGGRDYNEQFF. CDR3 nucleotides: TGTGCCAGCATGGGTGGGACTAGCGGGGGACGTGATTACAATGAGCAGTTCTTC.

The chain recombines TRBV29-1 with TRBJ2-1, with D perhaps TRBD1 (6 bases). The CDR3 runs 16 residues. Between the trimmed V and J ends, which lost 6 bases and 4 bases, there was a span of 22 bases. The V gene's germline CDR1 is SQVTM and CDR2 ANQGSEA. CDR3 amino acids: CSVRPVWGPGYNEQFF. The DNA for the CDR3 is TGCAGCGTCCGCCCCGTTTGGGGGCCGGGGTACAATGAGCAGTTCTTC.

This clonotype came up a few times. V and J are TRBV5-6 and TRBJ1-2, with unresolved D. The V and J ends lost 3 bases and 13 bases respectively, with 13 bases between them. Germline V gives CDR1 SGHDT, CDR2 YYEEEE. CDR3 length equals 11 residues. The CDR3 here is CASSSDADSTF. The CDR3 region has the DNA TGTGCCAGCAGCTCCGACGCCGATTCCACCTTC.

This clonotype was seen only a few times. This chain joins TRBV12-3 or TRBV12-4 and TRBJ1-6; tentative D call: TRBD1 (5 bases). The CDR3 runs to 13 residues. V was cut by 3 bases and J by 10 bases, with 10 bases left in between. The DNA of the CDR3 is TGTGCCAGCAGTTTCCGCAGGGACTCACCCCTCCACTTT. Its protein is CASSFRRDSPLHF.

This clonotype turned up a few times. The chain links TRBV5-1 to TRBJ2-1; D ambiguous. Germline loops: CDR1 SGHRS, CDR2 YFSETQ. There are 16 residues in the CDR3. Trimming stripped 0 bases from V and 4 bases from J, with 14 bases between. The CDR3 protein is CASSLEGLSGYNEQFF. CDR3 nucleotides: TGCGCCAGCAGCTTGGAGGGCCTGAGTGGATACAATGAGCAGTTCTTC. Supplemented by reference TRBV5-1 and TRBJ2-1, the full variable domain reads KAGVTQTPRYLIKTRGQQVTLSCSPISGHRSVSWYQQTPGQGLQFLFEYFSETQRNKGNFPGRFSGRQFSNSRSEMNVSTLELGDSALYLCASSLEGLSGYNEQFFGPGTRLTVL.

This rearrangement joins TRBV9 to TRBJ2-3; perhaps TRBD2 as D (5 bases). This CDR3 spans 16 amino acids. Germline V gene data show CDR1 as SGDLS and CDR2 as YYNGEE. The V end lost 0 bases, the J end lost 2 bases, and 13 bases lay between the germline ends. The CDR3 bases are TGTGCCAGCAGCGTAGCCTCGGAGGTTTTCACAGATACGCAGTATTTT. It codes for CASSVASEVFTDTQYF.

The CDR3 protein is CSARDLGGRSFEKLFF. CDR3 in DNA: TGCAGTGCTAGAGATCTTGGGGGGAGAAGCTTCGAAAAACTGTTTTTT. This rearrangement joins TRBV20-1 to TRBJ1-4; D may be TRBD1 (5 bases). Between the trimmed V and J ends, which lost 0 bases and 8 bases, there was a span of 19 bases. There are 16 residues in the CDR3. Looked up from germline, CDR1 is DFQATT and CDR2 is SNEGSKA (reference sequence).

The chain recombines TRBV7-2 with TRBJ1-1, with D possibly matching TRBD1 (6 bases). This CDR3 has 15 residues. The V gene lost 5 bases and the J gene lost 1 base, with 14 bases spanning the gap. The germline V gene has CDR1 SGHTA and CDR2 FQGNSA. CDR3 DNA sequence: TGTGCCAGCAGCGTGGGAGGAGGGGGGAACACTGAAGCTTTCTTT. It specifies CASSVGGGGNTEAFF.

The V call is TRBV7-9, the J call TRBJ2-3, with 10 bases lining up with TRBD2. The ends lost 4 bases at V and 10 bases at J; junction bases unmatched: 23. Germline values: CDR1 SEHNR, CDR2 FQNEAQ (reference sequence). The CDR3 has 19 residues. The CDR3 nucleotides read TGTGCCAGCAGCTCCCGACGCCGAGCGGGAGGGCCTGACCCTCAATCGCAGTATTTT. This gives the protein CASSSRRRAGGPDPQSQYF.

The chain joins TRBV7-9 to TRBJ2-7, with D perhaps matching TRBD2 (5 bases). Trimming took 0 bases from V and 5 from J, leaving 14 bases between them. Germline assignment: CDR1 SEHNR and CDR2 FQNEAQ (reference sequence). The CDR3 is 15 amino acids. CDR3 sequence reads: CASSLALEGSNEQYF. CDR3 in DNA: TGTGCCAGCAGCTTAGCCCTCGAGGGCAGTAACGAGCAGTACTTC.

The CDR3 reads CASSQNRARGYTF. In nucleotides, the CDR3 is TGCGCCAGCAGCCAAAACAGGGCTCGGGGCTACACCTTC. V gene TRBV4-3 combines with J gene TRBJ1-2; D is possibly TRBD1 (6 bases). This CDR3 spans 13 amino acids. Trimming took off 2 bases at V and 8 bases at J, with 12 bases between the two ends. Germline CDR1 is LGHNA and CDR2 is YSLEER.

This clonotype has a handful of counts. The chain couples TRBV20-1 to TRBJ2-1; D is undetermined. CDR3 length: 10 amino acids. Deletions cut 2 bases from V and 8 bases from J, with 4 bases between. The germline gives CDR1 DFQATT, CDR2 SNEGSKA (reference sequence). Written as DNA, the CDR3 is TGCAGTGCTAGATCCGATGAGCAGTTCTTC. Its protein product is CSARSDEQFF.

The genes are TRBV9 and TRBJ2-5; possible D gene TRBD2, 5 bases. CDR1 is SGDLS and CDR2 is YYNGEE in the germline V gene. This CDR3 region has 16 residues. V shed 5 bases and J shed 0 bases, with 17 bases lying between them. CDR3 in amino acids: CASSPTGTRDQETQYF. The CDR3 DNA sequence: TGTGCCAGCAGTCCGACTGGAACTAGGGACCAAGAGACCCAGTACTTC. Combining the CDR3 with reference TRBV9 and TRBJ2-5 gives the whole variable domain DSGVTQTPKHLITATGQRVTLRCSPRSGDLSVYWYQQSLDQGLQFLIQYYNGEERAKGNILERFSAQQFPDLHSELNLSSLELGDSALYFCASSPTGTRDQETQYFGPGTRLLVL.

The table lists this clonotype with a few counts. The J gene is TRBJ2-1, the V gene TRBV20-1; 12 nucleotides align to TRBD1. The V gene's germline CDR1 is DFQATT and CDR2 SNEGSKA (reference sequence). Trimming at V came to 5 bases and at J to 8 bases, leaving 10 bases not matched to a gene. This CDR3 is 15 amino acids long. CDR3 nucleotides: TGCAGTGCTCTAGAAGGGACAGGGGGCTGGCATGAGCAGTTCTTC. This translates into CSALEGTGGWHEQFF.

This clonotype was counted once. V is TRBV12-3 or TRBV12-4 and J is TRBJ2-5; 10 bases align to TRBD2. Unmatched junction bases numbered 8, after V lost 3 bases and J lost 4 bases. This CDR3 comprises 16 residues. The CDR3 loop reads CASSFRLAGARETQYF. The DNA of the CDR3 is TGTGCCAGCAGTTTTAGGCTAGCGGGAGCCCGAGAGACCCAGTACTTC.

The chain carries TRBV19 and TRBJ2-3, with 8 bases identical to TRBD2. The CDR3 has 16 residues. Per germline, CDR1 LNHDA and CDR2 SQIVND (reference sequence). The trim removed 4 bases at V and 5 bases at J, leaving 11 bases unmatched. In DNA form, the CDR3 reads TGTGCCAGTAGTAACCACGGGACTAGGGCACGAGATACGCAGTATTTT. Translating gives CASSNHGTRARDTQYF.